This passage covers 23 T cell receptor beta chains from one sample sequenced in a study of OX40 agonist ivuxolimab in advanced cancers. The method was immunoSEQ multiplex PCR; TCRdb's version includes in-frame clones alone and lacks a portion of them. The sample lists roughly 69,000 clones, approximately 84% occurring once. The sequencing here drew on CD4+ or CD8+ T cells sorted from blood, taken in a trial of the OX40 agonist ivuxolimab. Every receptor here comes from an adult with an advanced solid tumor such as melanoma, head and neck, liver or kidney cancer.

This clone was counted between two and nine times. V is TRBV5-1 and J is TRBJ1-2; D is uncertain. V was clipped by 0 bases and J by 8 bases, with 14 bases between them. The CDR3 has 14 amino acids. Germline CDR1 SGHRS, CDR2 YFSETQ. The DNA for the CDR3 is TGCGCCAGCAGCTTGGAGAATTCCAAAGGCGGCTACACCTTC. This gives the protein CASSLENSKGGYTF.

This rearrangement joins TRBV28 to TRBJ1-6; unclear D gene. The CDR3 is made up of 15 amino acids. CDR1 is MDHEN, CDR2 SYDVKM, per germline. Trimming left V 4 bases short and J 7 bases short, with 14 bases between. CDR3 coding DNA: TGTGCCAGCAGTTGGGTTTCGGTCGACAATTCACCCCTCCACTTT. It codes for CASSWVSVDNSPLHF. The variable domain in full, completed from reference TRBV28 and TRBJ1-6, reads DVKVTQSSRYLVKRTGEKVFLECVQDMDHENMFWYRQDPGLGLRLIYFSYDVKMKEKGDIPEGYSVSREKKERFSLILESASTNQTSMYLCASSWVSVDNSPLHFGNGTRLTVT.

V gene TRBV29-1 combines with J gene TRBJ1-1; no clear D gene. The CDR3 runs to 13 residues. The V end lost 3 bases, the J end lost 2 bases, and 10 bases lay between the germline ends. Germline V gives CDR1 SQVTM, CDR2 ANQGSEA. CDR3 protein: CSVDSGFNTEAFF. For the CDR3, the DNA is TGCAGCGTTGATTCGGGGTTCAACACTGAAGCTTTCTTT.

The chain employs TRBV28 and TRBJ2-2, with a possible D match to TRBD2 (6 bases). Germline CDR1 is MDHEN and CDR2 is SYDVKM. V was cut by 5 bases and J by 4 bases, with 17 bases left in between. The CDR3 has 16 residues. The CDR3 sequence: CASSPGTRWGTGELFF. Here the CDR3 DNA reads TGTGCCAGCAGTCCAGGGACTCGCTGGGGCACCGGGGAGCTGTTTTTT.

Only a few counts were recorded for this clone. The V and J genes are TRBV7-9 and TRBJ1-6; no firm D call. The CDR3 contains 16 residues. Trimming took 0 bases from V and 7 from J, leaving 13 bases between them. CDR1 and CDR2 (germline): SEHNR, FQNEAQ (reference sequence). The DNA for the CDR3 is TGTGCCAGCAGCTTAGCGATCACGGGCGGCAATTCACCCCTCCACTTT. Its translation: CASSLAITGGNSPLHF.

The rearrangement links TRBV6-1 to TRBJ2-7, with D hard to call. Per germline, CDR1 MNHNS and CDR2 SASEGT. Trimming left V 10 bases short and J 0 bases short, with 13 bases between. The CDR3 is 13 amino acids. CDR3 region: CATPPLSSYEQYF. The CDR3 DNA is TGTGCCACCCCCCCCCTAAGCTCCTACGAGCAGTACTTC.

The V call is TRBV4-1, the J call TRBJ1-6; D perhaps matches TRBD1 (5 bases). The CDR3 spans 17 residues. V dropped 0 bases and J dropped 0 bases, with 9 bases sitting between them. The V gene's germline CDR1 is MGHRA and CDR2 YSYEKL. In DNA form, the CDR3 reads TGCGCCAGCAGCCAAGATTGGGGGGTCTCCTATAATTCACCCCTCCACTTT. Translation: CASSQDWGVSYNSPLHF.

The rearrangement joins TRBV7-2 to TRBJ1-2, with D unclear. From germline, CDR1 is SGHTA and CDR2 FQGNSA. V dropped 2 bases and J dropped 0 bases, with 10 bases sitting between them. The CDR3 spans 15 residues. The CDR3 protein is CASSLRATANYGYTF. Here the CDR3 DNA reads TGTGCCAGCAGCTTACGGGCAACAGCTAACTATGGCTACACCTTC.

The V gene is TRBV4-1, the J gene TRBJ2-7, with 7 bases that match TRBD2. With 4 bases clipped from V and 3 bases from J, the junction kept 12 bases outside the gene matches. Germline V lookup: CDR1 MGHRA, CDR2 YSYEKL. CDR3 size: 16 residues. The CDR3 sequence: CASSLGGTRAFYEQYF. The CDR3, as DNA: TGCGCCAGCAGCCTGGGGGGGACCCGGGCCTTCTACGAGCAGTACTTC.

CDR3 residues: CASSGQGPDSNQPQHF. In DNA, the CDR3 is TGTGCCAGCAGTGGTCAGGGCCCGGATAGCAATCAGCCCCAGCATTTT. V is TRBV6-1 and J is TRBJ1-5, with D tentatively TRBD1 (5 bases). V gave up 4 bases and J gave up 0 bases, with 13 bases separating them. Germline CDR1 is MNHNS and CDR2 is SASEGT. This CDR3 region has 16 residues.

The chain links TRBV30 to TRBJ2-7, with D tentatively TRBD1 or TRBD2 (6 bases each). Trimming cost V 3 bases and J 4 bases, with 10 bases left between them. This CDR3 is 12 amino acids long. Per germline, CDR1 GTSNPN and CDR2 SVGIG (reference sequence). The DNA for the CDR3 is TGTGCCTGGAGGGGGGCGGGATACGAGCAGTACTTC. It codes for CAWRGAGYEQYF.

The CDR3 nucleotides are TGTGCCAGCAGCTTAGCAACAGGGGGCCAAAACATTCAGTACTTC. Its protein is CASSLATGGQNIQYF. J is TRBJ2-4 and V is TRBV7-9; the match to TRBD1 covers 9 bases. The CDR3 consists of 15 residues. The germline CDR1 and CDR2 sequences are SEHNR and FQNEAQ (reference sequence). The V and J ends lost 0 bases and 5 bases, in that order; junction bases with no gene match: 2. Full variable domain (remainder filled in from reference TRBV7-9 and TRBJ2-4): DTGVSQNPRHKITKRGQNVTFRCDPISEHNRLYWYRQTLGQGPEFLTYFQNEAQLEKSRLLSDRFSAERPKGSFSTLEIQRTEQGDSAMYLCASSLATGGQNIQYFGAGTRLSVL.

The genes are TRBV2 and TRBJ2-3; 8 positions match TRBD1. The CDR3 runs to 16 residues. The ends lost 2 bases at V and 0 bases at J; junction bases unmatched: 4. CDR1 is SNHLY, CDR2 FYNNEI, per germline. The CDR3: CASSETGTGSTDTQYF. DNA of the CDR3: TGTGCCAGCAGTGAAACCGGGACAGGTAGCACAGATACGCAGTATTTT.

This clone was counted at least ten times. This chain uses TRBV11-2 with TRBJ1-6; 7 positions match TRBD1. The ends lost 0 bases at V and 10 bases at J; junction bases unmatched: 6. CDR3 length equals 15 residues. Germline V gene data show CDR1 as SGHAT and CDR2 as FQNNGV. The CDR3 nucleotides read TGTGCCAGCAGCTTAGAGGCAGGGGGTTACTCACCCCTCCACTTT. It specifies CASSLEAGGYSPLHF.

The gene calls are TRBV11-2 and TRBJ2-1; D is unresolved. This CDR3 region has 15 residues. V gave up 1 base and J gave up 4 bases, with 11 bases separating them. Germline CDR1 SGHAT, CDR2 FQNNGV. The CDR3: CASSLGWERYNEQFF. CDR3 bases: TGTGCCAGCAGCTTAGGATGGGAAAGGTACAATGAGCAGTTCTTC.

V usage is TRBV28 and J usage is TRBJ2-1; TRBD1 aligns across 11 bases. This CDR3 is 14 amino acids long. Germline V gene lookup returns CDR1 MDHEN and CDR2 SYDVKM. The V and J ends lost 7 bases and 7 bases, in that order; junction bases with no gene match: 6. Written as DNA, the CDR3 is TGTGCCAGCAACGGACAGGGGGCGGGGAATGAGCAGTTCTTC. It is translated as CASNGQGAGNEQFF.

For the CDR3, the DNA is TGTGCCACCTCGGGACAGACCTCTGGGGCCAACGTCCTGACTTTC. Amino acids: CATSGQTSGANVLTF. V gene TRBV6-6 combines with J gene TRBJ2-6; 7 nucleotides agree with TRBD1. The CDR3 runs to 15 residues. Germline V gene sequence: CDR1 MNHNY, CDR2 SVGAGI (reference sequence). V lost 10 bases and J lost 0; bases outside the gene matches: 6.

The CDR3 here is CASSQWEGGEQFF. CDR3 nucleotides: TGTGCCAGCAGCCAATGGGAGGGCGGGGAGCAGTTCTTC. The gene calls are TRBV16 and TRBJ2-1; 7 nucleotides line up with TRBD2. In germline, CDR1 is KGHSY, CDR2 FQNENV. Trimming removed 1 base from V and 10 bases from J; junction bases left unmatched: 4. The CDR3 is 13 residues long.

The chain is built from TRBV5-1 and TRBJ1-1; D uncertain. V was pared by 4 bases and J by 0 bases, with 13 bases between. The CDR3 consists of 15 residues. Germline loops: CDR1 SGHRS, CDR2 YFSETQ. This CDR3 is CASSRPLGMNTEAFF. The CDR3 DNA follows: TGCGCCAGCAGCAGACCCTTGGGCATGAACACTGAAGCTTTCTTT.

This chain uses TRBV4-3 with TRBJ1-5; D is unresolved. Trimming shortened V by 0 bases and J by 7 bases, and 7 bases separated the two germline ends. Germline V gene data show CDR1 as LGHNA and CDR2 as YSLEER. This CDR3 contains 13 residues. CDR3 sequence reads: CASSQDLLQPQHF. CDR3 coding DNA: TGCGCCAGCAGCCAAGATCTCTTACAGCCCCAGCATTTT.

This CDR3 reads CAIKGLRETQYF. In DNA, the CDR3 is TGTGCCATCAAGGGTCTAAGAGAGACCCAGTACTTC. The rearrangement uses TRBV10-3 and TRBJ2-5, with no clear D. The ends were cut back, 7 bases at V and 4 bases at J, with 10 bases in the middle. This CDR3 is built from 12 residues. Germline CDR1 is ENHRY and CDR2 is SYGVKD.

To note about this clone: Sequence at one end of the junction differs from germline and may be a read error. This rearrangement joins TRBV6-6 to TRBJ1-1, with D perhaps matching TRBD1 (6 bases). This CDR3 spans 14 amino acids. CDR1 is MNHNY, CDR2 SVGAGI, per germline (reference sequence). The CDR3 sequence: CVSSLRGAGTEAFF. For the CDR3, the DNA is TGTGTCAGCTCCTTAAGGGGGGCTGGTACTGAAGCTTTCTTT.

This clone has only one observation. The chain's CDR3 is CASSLGEPGGYNEQFF. CDR3 nucleotides: TGTGCCAGCAGCTTAGGAGAGCCTGGGGGCTACAATGAGCAGTTCTTC. The V and J genes are TRBV7-2 and TRBJ2-1; TRBD1 or TRBD2 may be the D gene (5 bases each). V was trimmed by 1 base and J by 3 bases, leaving 13 bases between them. CDR1 and CDR2 from the germline V gene are SGHTA and FQGNSA. The CDR3 sequence is 16 residues long.